These T cell receptor beta chains were read from a single sample in a study of T cells after yellow fever vaccination. One entry per CDR3 protein results from TCRdb running MiXCR on the 5' RACE reads. Found here are about 140,000 distinct CDR3 sequences, 7.7% of them singletons; the top ten hold roughly 0.77%. The input for sequencing was CD4+ T cells sorted from PBMCs, taken 5 days after the yellow fever booster vaccination. The receptors come from a man aged 25-40 years who received the YFV17D yellow fever vaccine. The conserved cysteine and the conserved F or W are not part of the CDR3 here.

TRBJ2-7,TRBV5-1,ASSIDGTGSSYEQY
TRBJ2-1,TRBV20-1,SARDWRGANNEQF
TRBJ1-3,TRBV5-1,ASSLEGAQGNTIY
TRBJ2-1,TRBV7-2,ASSKRTSGRVDEQF
TRBJ2-3,TRBV5-1,ASSQGTSGATSTDTQY
TRBJ2-4,TRBV20-1,SARGLAGDIQY
TRBJ2-1,TRBV11-1,ASSSLTGTSGRALTYNEQF
TRBJ2-1,TRBV10-3,AITSGQGGNEQF
TRBJ2-5,TRBV28,ASRSLGGVETQY
TRBJ2-7,TRBV28,ATYIPGYEQY
TRBJ2-1,TRBV7-2,ASSYRPGLSDNEQF
TRBJ2-2,TRBV20-1,CARGRGARGPGELF
TRBJ2-7,TRBV4-3,ASSQAPRQRGYEQY
TRBJ2-7,TRBV6-5,ASSYSGDRTPGYEQY
TRBJ1-5,TRBV6-2/TRBV6-3,ASTLRQGGNQPQH
TRBJ1-2,TRBV12-3/TRBV12-4,ASSLRGGYGYT
TRBJ2-3,TRBV29-1,SWASGNTDTQY
TRBJ2-3,TRBV30,AWGNLADTQY
TRBJ2-5,TRBV9,ASSVARTGETQY
TRBJ2-7,TRBV18,ATTSEYSYEQY
TRBJ1-1,TRBV18,ASSPRGLAEAF
TRBJ2-1,TRBV18,ASSPGQGLI
TRBJ2-3,TRBV6-1,ASNLGDYTDTQY
TRBJ2-6,TRBV5-1,ASRMMDTGANVLT
TRBJ2-5,TRBV6-5,ASSYGETQY
TRBJ1-1,TRBV14,ASSQVGGGATEAF
TRBJ2-3,TRBV10-3,AISEVSGSADTQY
TRBJ2-7,TRBV21-1,ASSTIKWGPKGCEQY
TRBJ2-7,TRBV7-2,ASSLGSGAFYEQY
TRBJ1-1,TRBV9,ASSGQPYLLSEAF
TRBJ2-1,TRBV19,ASTRPASKDYNEQF
TRBJ2-1,TRBV20-1,SAGLAGIKGEQF